This T cell receptor beta chain was sequenced in a study of human T cells and chemical hapten exposure. As for the study in general: TCR yields per sample varied mostly from small pooled library volume differences. Study conclusions and caveats: TCRs at high frequency, those above 1 in 1000, did not change with DPC sensitization.

One entry per CDR3 protein results from TCRdb running MiXCR on the RACE reads. The sample lists tens of thousands of distinct CDR3 sequences, about 10% occurring once. Time point of the sample: pre-sensitization, week 0. The treatment was: therapeutic diphenylcyclopropenone sensitization with weekly scalp DPC. This clonotype was observed at least ten times. What it recognizes is unknown. V was shortened by 0 bases and J by 2 bases, with 7 bases between the two germline ends. The CDR3 runs to 14 residues. Germline V lookup: CDR1 MNHEY, CDR2 SVGAGI. This chain links TRBV6-5 with TRBJ1-2; no reliable D call. The source material was whole blood, sampled in connection with sensitization to the hapten diphenylcyclopropenone (DPC). This clonotype originated in a woman between 35 and 50 years old with alopecia areata. Some clones in this sample may be carry-over from other donors' samples. This CDR3 is CASSYSTGNYGYTF. As DNA, the CDR3 is TGTGCCAGCAGTTACTCGACGGGGAACTATGGCTACACCTTC.